This T cell receptor beta chain came from a study of vaccination effects on CD4 cells after COVID-19. Across the whole study: After the second dose, samples were taken at median day 72.

Upon completion of around eleven days in culture, CD4+ T cells were isolated. Subjects were given two BNT162b2 or mRNA-1273 vaccine doses. The vaccine recipients had no prior SARS-CoV-2 infection, with negative nucleocapsid antibodies. This clone was picked up a small number of times. As yet, its antigen is unknown. Assay used: immunoSEQ multiplex PCR; TCRdb lists only in-frame clones, some missing. Here the sample spans about 66,000 clones, 74% being singletons. There are 15 residues in the CDR3. J lost 5 bases, V lost 3 bases, and 7 bases had no gene match. From germline, CDR1 is LNHNV and CDR2 YYDKDF (reference sequence).

This sequence originates from a human donor who received a COVID-19 vaccine. The chain has TRBV15 and TRBJ1-5; 7 bases align to TRBD1. The sample was CD4+ T cells from PBMCs cultured without peptide, taken after COVID-19 vaccination. The CDR3 region has the DNA TGTGCCACCAGCAGGACAGGGAGCAAGGATCAGCCCCAGCATTTT. This translates into CATSRTGSKDQPQHF. Variable domain in full (rest from reference TRBV15 and TRBJ1-5): DAMVIQNPRYQVTQFGKPVTLSCSQTLNHNVMYWYQQKSSQAPKLLFHYYDKDFNNEADTPDNFQSRRPNTSFCFLDIRSPGLGDTAMYLCATSRTGSKDQPQHFGDGTRLSIL.